The 13 T cell receptor beta chains given below trace back to one sample, sequenced in a study of blood T cell repertoires in COVID-19. This table comes from immunoSEQ multiplex PCR, and its TCRdb copy is limited to in-frame clones, with some not included. The sample includes over 70,000 clones, around 87% of them seen just once. The sequenced sample consisted of peripheral blood. These receptor sequences come from a woman older than 75 with active or convalescent COVID-19.

The V gene is TRBV5-4, the J gene TRBJ2-3; 12 nucleotides agree with TRBD2. J lost 1 base, V lost 4 bases, and 1 base had no gene match. The CDR3 length is 15 residues. Germline V gives CDR1 SGHNT, CDR2 YYREEE (reference sequence). CDR3 sequence: CASSPSGRGTDTQYF. The CDR3 region has the DNA TGTGCCAGCAGCCCTAGCGGGAGGGGCACAGATACGCAGTATTTT.

The rearrangement joins TRBV5-1 to TRBJ2-7; unclear D gene. Germline V gene lookup returns CDR1 SGHRS and CDR2 YFSETQ. The CDR3 extends over 14 amino acids. The germline V and J ends were trimmed by 0 bases and 1 base, with 8 bases remaining between them. CDR3 bases: TGCGCCAGCAGCTTGGTGGCGGCTTCCTACGAGCAGTACTTC. Translation: CASSLVAASYEQYF. The full variable domain, with the rest looked up from reference TRBV5-1 and TRBJ2-7, is KAGVTQTPRYLIKTRGQQVTLSCSPISGHRSVSWYQQTPGQGLQFLFEYFSETQRNKGNFPGRFSGRQFSNSRSEMNVSTLELGDSALYLCASSLVAASYEQYFGPGTRLTVT.

This clone was picked up a small number of times. The chain combines TRBV25-1 with TRBJ1-2; 11 bases map to TRBD1. The CDR3 runs to 15 residues. Germline V CDR1 and CDR2: MGHDK, SYGVNS. V dropped 2 bases and J dropped 5; count of bases not matched to a gene: 4. CDR3 loop: CASSEQGDRGYGYTF. For the CDR3, the DNA is TGTGCCAGCAGTGAACAAGGGGACAGGGGGTATGGCTACACCTTC.

The rearrangement joins TRBV6-2 or TRBV6-3 to TRBJ1-5, with D tentatively TRBD1 (6 bases). The germline V gene encodes CDR1 MNHEY and CDR2 SVGEGT. The length of the CDR3 is 14 residues. V lost 6 bases to trimming and J lost 5 bases, with 14 bases between them. CDR3 in DNA: TGTGCCAGCAGATACACAGGGAGGGATCAGCCCCAGCATTTT. As protein: CASRYTGRDQPQHF.

V gene TRBV7-7 combines with J gene TRBJ1-3; D is possibly TRBD1 (5 bases). This CDR3 is built from 15 residues. V was pared by 5 bases and J by 14 bases, with 25 bases between. In germline, CDR1 is SSHAT, CDR2 FNYEAQ (reference sequence). DNA for the CDR3: TGTGCCAGCAGCACAACGACAGATGTGACTGGTGGAGTATATTTT. Translating it yields CASSTTTDVTGGVYF.

Details on this clone: The junction shows a germline mismatch at one end, possibly a read error. The V and J genes are TRBV7-9 and TRBJ1-4, with 8 bases matching TRBD1. This CDR3 comprises 15 residues. Per germline, CDR1 SEHNR and CDR2 FQNEAQ (reference sequence). DNA of the CDR3: TGTGCCAGCAACTTACAGGGGGCAACTAATGAAAAACTGTTTTTT. Its protein is CASNLQGATNEKLFF.

J is TRBJ2-1 and V is TRBV18; TRBD2 matches 13 bases. The V gene end was trimmed by 3 bases and the J gene end by 6 bases; junction bases not matched to a gene: 8. The germline V gene encodes CDR1 KGHSH and CDR2 LQKENI. The CDR3 is 17 amino acids. CDR3 sequence (DNA): TGTGCCAGCTCACCGGGGGGACTAGCGGGACTTGGCAATGAGCAGTTCTTC. This translates into CASSPGGLAGLGNEQFF.

On this clone itself: At one end the junction does not follow the germline gene, possibly because of a read error. The chain carries TRBV9 and TRBJ2-7; D may be TRBD2 (6 bases). The CDR3 covers 15 residues. The germline V gene has CDR1 SGDLS and CDR2 YYNGEE. The CDR3 loop reads CASSVVPGVSSEQYF. For the CDR3, the DNA is TGTGCCAGCAGCGTAGTTCCGGGAGTATCCTCCGAGCAGTACTTC.

The CDR3: CASSLFGGSTDTQYF. The DNA for the CDR3 is TGTGCCAGCAGCTTATTCGGCGGTAGCACAGATACGCAGTATTTT. V is TRBV7-3 and J is TRBJ2-3; D uncertain. Germline V gene sequence: CDR1 SGHTA, CDR2 FQGTGA. The germline V and J ends were trimmed by 2 bases and 0 bases, with 9 bases remaining between them. There are 15 residues in the CDR3.

The chain employs TRBV29-1 and TRBJ1-1; D is ambiguous. The CDR3 has 13 residues. Germline CDR1 is SQVTM and CDR2 is ANQGSEA. V was cut by 6 bases and J by 3 bases, with 14 bases left in between. In DNA form, the CDR3 reads TGCAGCGTAGCTAGAAGGAAGGACACTGAAGCTTTCTTT. This sequence encodes CSVARRKDTEAFF.

The CDR3 region is CSAYAQGGTEAFF. As DNA, the CDR3 is TGCAGCGCATATGCCCAGGGAGGAACTGAAGCTTTCTTT. The chain combines TRBV29-1 with TRBJ1-1, with D tentatively TRBD1 (5 bases). This CDR3 has 13 residues. V lost 7 bases, J lost 5 bases, and 17 bases lay in between. The germline V gene has CDR1 SQVTM and CDR2 ANQGSEA.

This clone is a singleton in its sample. The V and J genes are TRBV12-3 or TRBV12-4 and TRBJ1-2; maybe TRBD1 (6 bases). Trimming shortened V by 3 bases and J by 7 bases, and 12 bases separated the two germline ends. The CDR3 length is 13 residues. In nucleotides, the CDR3 is TGTGCCAGCAGTTTTACAGGGCTGGTTGGCTACACCTTC. Its protein is CASSFTGLVGYTF.

The chain uses TRBV7-2 and TRBJ2-7; 7 bases are shared with TRBD1. Germline-derived CDR1 and CDR2 are SGHTA and FQGNSA. The CDR3 consists of 16 residues. V gave up 2 bases and J gave up 3 bases; unmatched junction bases: 10. CDR3 coding DNA: TGTGCCAGCAGCTTAAATGCCCCCGGGACAGACTACGAGCAGTACTTC. Amino acid sequence: CASSLNAPGTDYEQYF.